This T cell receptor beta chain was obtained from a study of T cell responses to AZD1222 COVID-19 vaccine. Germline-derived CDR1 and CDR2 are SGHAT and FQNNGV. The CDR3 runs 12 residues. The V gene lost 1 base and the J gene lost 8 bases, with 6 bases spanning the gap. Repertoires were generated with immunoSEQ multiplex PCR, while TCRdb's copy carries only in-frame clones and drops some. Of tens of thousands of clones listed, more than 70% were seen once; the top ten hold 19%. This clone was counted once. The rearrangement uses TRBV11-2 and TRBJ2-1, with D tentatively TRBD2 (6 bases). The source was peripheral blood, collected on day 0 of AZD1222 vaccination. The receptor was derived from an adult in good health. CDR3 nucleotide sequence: TGTGCCAGCAGCTTAGGGGGGGATGAGCAGTTCTTC. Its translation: CASSLGGDEQFF.